Listed here are 2 T cell receptor beta chains from one sample, sequenced in a study of OX40 agonist ivuxolimab in advanced cancers. Data came from immunoSEQ multiplex PCR; TCRdb stores just in-frame clones and leaves some out. The data hold about 67,000 clones, with about 88% observed a single time. The source was CD4+ or CD8+ T cells sorted from blood, collected in a trial of the OX40 agonist ivuxolimab. These receptors came from an adult with an advanced solid tumor such as melanoma, head and neck, liver or kidney cancer.

V gene TRBV15 combines with J gene TRBJ1-3; a weak D match, TRBD1 (5 bases). CDR1 LNHNV and CDR2 YYDKDF come from the germline V gene (reference sequence). Trimming stripped 0 bases from V and 4 bases from J, with 19 bases between. The CDR3 contains 18 residues. The CDR3 here is CATSRDRAGIGVGNTIYF. In nucleotides, the CDR3 is TGTGCCACCAGCAGAGATCGGGCTGGCATAGGGGTCGGAAACACCATATATTTT.

This chain uses TRBV19 with TRBJ1-1; D gene ambiguous. CDR1 is LNHDA, CDR2 SQIVND, per germline (reference sequence). V was cut by 6 bases and J by 4 bases, with 12 bases left in between. There are 13 residues in the CDR3. CDR3 DNA: TGTGCCAGTAGCCAGAACACGGGCACTGAAGCTTTCTTT. Amino acid sequence: CASSQNTGTEAFF.